These 17 T cell receptor beta chains came from one sample sequenced in a study of blood T cells in healthy people across ages. Combining a sample-barcoded 5' primer with a J-beta primer mix, a second PCR ran for 7 to 11 cycles. MiXCR was run by TCRdb on the 5' RACE reads, yielding one entry per CDR3 protein. The sample holds fewer than 1 million distinct CDR3 sequences, 40% to 50% seen once. The source material was blood. These receptors all stem from a man aged 55 to 70 in good health.

The sample holds a few counts of this clonotype. This chain connects TRBV4-3 to TRBJ1-1; a possible D gene is TRBD1 (5 bases). From germline, CDR1 is LGHNA and CDR2 YSLEER. V was clipped by 0 bases and J by 5 bases, with 19 bases between them. The CDR3 consists of 17 residues. CDR3 amino acids: CASSQEVGRSYKTEAFF. The DNA for the CDR3 is TGCGCCAGCAGCCAAGAGGTGGGACGGAGTTATAAAACTGAAGCTTTCTTT.

This sequence joins TRBV6-6 and TRBJ2-5; 9 nucleotides match TRBD1. This CDR3 has 15 residues. Looked up from germline, CDR1 is MNHNY and CDR2 is SVGAGI (reference sequence). V lost 5 bases, J lost 5 bases, and 9 bases stayed unmatched. CDR3 region: CASSTGTGLSETQYF. CDR3 sequence (DNA): TGTGCCAGCAGTACCGGGACAGGGTTATCGGAGACCCAGTACTTC.

This clonotype was counted between two and nine times. The chain recombines TRBV6-5 with TRBJ2-7; tentatively, D is TRBD1 (5 bases). Germline V gene lookup returns CDR1 MNHEY and CDR2 SVGAGI. V lost 8 bases and J lost 6, with 17 bases in between. There are 13 residues in the CDR3. This CDR3 is CASHRQGRAEQYF. The DNA of the CDR3 is TGTGCCAGCCACCGGCAGGGTCGGGCCGAGCAGTACTTC.

The chain couples TRBV24-1 to TRBJ2-1; D uncertain. Germline values: CDR1 KGHDR, CDR2 SFDVKD. Trimming stripped 6 bases from V and 8 bases from J, with 4 bases between. The CDR3 extends over 10 amino acids. The CDR3 DNA reads TGTGCCACCAGTAAACATGAGCAGTTCTTC. This encodes CATSKHEQFF.

The rearrangement links TRBV27 to TRBJ2-3, with D possibly being TRBD2 (7 bases). V gave up 5 bases and J gave up 2 bases, with 17 bases separating them. The germline V gene has CDR1 MNHEY and CDR2 SMNVEV (reference sequence). The CDR3 length is 16 residues. Here the CDR3 DNA reads TGTGCCAGCAGTCACCCTTTTGGGGGGGCCACAGATACGCAGTATTTT. The encoded protein is CASSHPFGGATDTQYF.

The count of this clonotype is one. The chain joins TRBV5-6 to TRBJ2-7, with TRBD1 matching 8 bases. This CDR3 comprises 15 residues. V gave up 3 bases and J gave up 7 bases; unmatched junction bases: 12. Germline V gene lookup returns CDR1 SGHDT and CDR2 YYEEEE. CDR3 region: CASSWQGAFYNEQYF. CDR3 DNA: TGTGCCAGCAGCTGGCAGGGGGCGTTCTACAATGAGCAGTACTTC.

The gene calls are TRBV20-1 and TRBJ2-7; D is possibly TRBD1 (6 bases). Germline V gene lookup returns CDR1 DFQATT and CDR2 SNEGSKA (reference sequence). CDR3 size: 12 residues. V was pared by 5 bases and J by 3 bases, with 11 bases between. This CDR3 reads CSALDSHYEQYF. The CDR3, as DNA: TGCAGTGCTCTGGACAGTCACTACGAGCAGTACTTC.

V and J are TRBV10-3 and TRBJ1-5; D may be TRBD1 (6 bases). CDR1 and CDR2 from the germline V gene are ENHRY and SYGVKD. The V end lost 0 bases, the J end lost 6 bases, and 9 bases lay between the germline ends. The CDR3 sequence is 14 residues long. The CDR3 sequence: CAISESGGRQPQHF. The DNA for the CDR3 is TGTGCCATCAGTGAGTCGGGGGGGCGTCAGCCCCAGCATTTT.

The J gene is TRBJ2-1, the V gene TRBV3-1; TRBD1 matches at 11 bases. Germline CDR1 LGHDT, CDR2 YNNKEL (reference sequence). The CDR3 totals 14 residues. V was clipped by 5 bases and J by 9 bases; unmatched bases: 6. In DNA, the CDR3 is TGTGCCAGCAGCAGGACAGGGGGCAATAGTGAGCAGTTCTTC. Protein: CASSRTGGNSEQFF.

In this sample, this clonotype turned up many times. V usage is TRBV29-1 and J usage is TRBJ2-1; D perhaps matches TRBD2 (5 bases). This CDR3 has 12 amino acids. The V end was cut by 5 bases, the J end by 2 bases, with 7 bases between. Germline V lookup: CDR1 SQVTM, CDR2 ANQGSEA. The CDR3 region is CSVRGTYNEQFF. CDR3 DNA: TGCAGCGTTCGAGGGACCTACAATGAGCAGTTCTTC.

The chain has TRBV6-5 and TRBJ1-4, with no clear D. CDR3 length equals 15 residues. V was clipped by 2 bases and J by 0 bases, with 7 bases between them. CDR1 and CDR2 (germline): MNHEY, SVGAGI. The CDR3 reads CASSYDRSTNEKLFF. CDR3 in DNA: TGTGCCAGCAGTTACGATAGGTCAACTAATGAAAAACTGTTTTTT.

The chain recombines TRBV9 with TRBJ2-7; D is perhaps TRBD1 (6 bases). The CDR3 consists of 14 residues. CDR1 SGDLS and CDR2 YYNGEE come from the germline V gene. Trimming took 10 bases from V and 2 from J, leaving 19 bases between them. CDR3: CAEQPRGLTYEQYF. The CDR3, as DNA: TGTGCCGAGCAGCCCAGGGGTCTTACCTACGAGCAGTACTTC.

This clonotype came up a few times. This chain connects TRBV5-1 to TRBJ1-1; 7 nucleotides agree with TRBD1. The germline gives CDR1 SGHRS, CDR2 YFSETQ. This CDR3 contains 15 residues. J was trimmed by 2 bases and V by 7 bases; bases with no gene match: 11. CDR3 sequence: CASGDRVRGNTEAFF. CDR3 in DNA: TGCGCCAGCGGAGACAGGGTTAGGGGAAACACTGAAGCTTTCTTT.

V gene TRBV7-2 combines with J gene TRBJ1-2; tentative D call: TRBD1 (6 bases). The CDR3 runs 16 residues. The V gene lost 5 bases and the J gene lost 2 bases, with 18 bases spanning the gap. Germline loops: CDR1 SGHTA, CDR2 FQGNSA. The CDR3 bases are TGTGCCAGCAGCCCCGGGGTTGGTACAGGGAACTATGGCTACACCTTC. This codes for CASSPGVGTGNYGYTF.

This clonotype was seen only once. The chain combines TRBV7-2 with TRBJ1-1; 8 bases are shared with TRBD1. This CDR3 contains 14 residues. The V gene's germline CDR1 is SGHTA and CDR2 FQGNSA. The ends lost 5 bases at V and 5 bases at J; junction bases unmatched: 7. CDR3 region: CASSPNRGMTEAFF. The DNA of the CDR3 is TGTGCCAGCAGCCCGAACAGGGGGATGACTGAAGCTTTCTTT.

This CDR3 reads CSARPGHRSSYEQYF. Written as DNA, the CDR3 is TGCAGTGCTAGACCGGGACACCGGAGCTCCTACGAGCAGTACTTC. This chain uses TRBV20-1 with TRBJ2-7, with a weak D call TRBD1 (6 bases). CDR3 size: 15 residues. Germline CDR1 reads DFQATT; CDR2 reads SNEGSKA (reference sequence). Trimming removed 2 bases from V and 0 bases from J, with 14 bases in between.

The chain joins TRBV25-1 to TRBJ2-7, with 7 bases aligning to TRBD1. The DNA end is more similar to TRBJ2-5, so the J call may be wrong. This CDR3 contains 15 residues. Germline V CDR1 and CDR2: MGHDK, SYGVNS. This CDR3 is CASSDRQQGKETQYF. The CDR3 nucleotides read TGTGCCAGCAGTGACCGGCAACAGGGGAAGGAGACCCAGTACTTC.